What follows is one T cell receptor beta chain and its context. This sample is part of a study of control samples from healthy donors and cancer patients. Assay used: immunoSEQ multiplex PCR; TCRdb lists only in-frame clones, some missing. The sample records around 250,000 clones, over 75% being singletons. The CDR3 spans 15 residues. Trimming took 10 bases from V and 0 from J, leaving 16 bases between them. Germline V gives CDR1 SNHLY, CDR2 FYNNEI. This TCR derives from a woman in her sixties or seventies with lung cancer. V is TRBV2 and J is TRBJ1-5; D gene ambiguous. Material for sequencing was PBMCs. CDR3 region: CATTSGVDSNQPQHF. DNA for the CDR3: TGTGCCACCACCTCGGGAGTGGATAGCAATCAGCCCCAGCATTTT.